Described below is a single T cell receptor (beta chain) sequence and its context. Its antigen is not identified. Looked up from germline, CDR1 is MNHNY and CDR2 is SVGAGI (reference sequence). The V and J ends lost 6 bases and 0 bases respectively, with 8 bases between them. CDR3 length: 13 amino acids. The sample comes from a study of cytomegalovirus exposure and HLA in healthy donors. Primers included in the PCR were 60 Vbeta and 13 Jbeta primers. The data were produced by immunoSEQ multiplex PCR, yet TCRdb's version contains in-frame clones alone and is incomplete. Of more than 150,000 clones in the sample, roughly 90% were seen once. Study results and limitations: What a later analysis showed was that several of the most significant clusters appeared linked to common viral pathogens. Productive status was seen about 90% or about 30% of the time for most TCR beta V segments in an earlier analysis.

The receptor's source is a girl less than two years old in good health and CMV-seronegative. The sample was PBMCs. The gene calls are TRBV6-6 and TRBJ1-1, with a tentative D call TRBD1 (6 bases). The CDR3 region is CASSRTVNTEAFF. CDR3 sequence (DNA): TGTGCCAGCAGCAGGACAGTGAACACTGAAGCTTTCTTT.